The entry that follows covers one T cell receptor beta chain sequence. This sample was included in a study of blood T cell repertoires in COVID-19. The trim removed 5 bases at V and 4 bases at J, leaving 3 bases unmatched. From germline, CDR1 is SEHNR and CDR2 FQNEAQ (reference sequence). This CDR3 region has 13 residues. Using immunoSEQ multiplex PCR, the repertoire was profiled, and TCRdb retains in-frame clones only, with some absent. This sample has around 250,000 clones; about 80% occur once, and the top ten carry more than 1.5%. The TCR sequence derives from a man aged 25 to 45 who had recovered from COVID-19. The material sequenced was peripheral blood. V usage is TRBV7-9 and J usage is TRBJ1-2; 8 positions match TRBD1. The CDR3 sequence: CASSEDRGYGYTF. For the CDR3, the DNA is TGTGCCAGCAGCGAAGACAGGGGCTATGGCTACACCTTC.